The clone carrying this T cell receptor beta chain was observed a single time. This CDR3 is built from 15 residues. V shed 1 base and J 10 bases; nucleotides not matched to a gene: 11. Germline V CDR1 and CDR2: MGHRA, YSYEKL. This entry comes from a study of blood T cell repertoires in COVID-19. Measured with immunoSEQ multiplex PCR; TCRdb has only the in-frame clones, and not every one. Of about 400,000 clones in the sample, around nine tenths were seen once. This TCR derives from a woman between 45 and 60 years old who had recovered from COVID-19. The sequenced sample consisted of PBMCs or T cells enriched from blood (not recorded which). The rearrangement joins TRBV4-1 to TRBJ1-1, with 8 bases that match TRBD1. This CDR3 is CASSQVTHGQGSAFF. CDR3 DNA sequence: TGCGCCAGCAGCCAAGTCACGCATGGACAGGGCTCAGCTTTCTTT.